Below, one T cell receptor (beta chain) is given with its context. Compared with germline, one end of the junction differs, possibly owing to a read error. This sample includes further DNA sequences coding for the same CDR3. The data belong to a study of radiotherapy plus CTLA-4 blockade in lung cancer. Study-level information: Across the patients, objective responses occurred in approximately 17%, and disease control in roughly 31%.

Sequenced by immunoSEQ multiplex PCR; TCRdb stores in-frame clones only, minus some. The sample lists roughly 50,000 clones; around nine tenths were seen once. The CDR3 length is 16 residues. The germline V gene encodes CDR1 SGDLS and CDR2 YYNGEE. Focal radiation with ipilimumab CTLA-4 blockade was given to patients with chemo-refractory metastatic non-small-cell lung cancer. The chain recombines TRBV9 with TRBJ2-5; 11 nucleotides line up with TRBD2. The TCR was taken from a human donor with non-small cell lung cancer whose response to radiotherapy plus ipilimumab could not be evaluated. The material was peripheral blood, obtained from a patient treated with radiotherapy plus ipilimumab. CDR3 nucleotide sequence: TGTGCCAGTAGCGTTATAGCGGGAGGGCCTATGGAGACCCAGTACTTC. It encodes CASSVIAGGPMETQYF. Full variable domain (remainder filled in from reference TRBV9 and TRBJ2-5): DSGVTQTPKHLITATGQRVTLRCSPRSGDLSVYWYQQSLDQGLQFLIQYYNGEERAKGNILERFSAQQFPDLHSELNLSSLELGDSALYFCASSVIAGGPMETQYFGPGTRLLVL.